These 10 T cell receptor beta chains share one sample of origin, sequenced in a study of cytomegalovirus exposure and HLA in healthy donors. The PCR contained 60 Vbeta and 13 Jbeta primers. Profiled with immunoSEQ multiplex PCR; TCRdb holds only in-frame clones, not every one. The sample contains 150,000 or so clones, around 82% of which appear only once. Sequencing input: PBMCs. The receptors here all came from a middle-aged woman in good health and CMV-seropositive.

The chain combines TRBV27 with TRBJ1-1; 7 nucleotides line up with TRBD1. The CDR3 consists of 13 residues. V was clipped by 7 bases and J by 7 bases; unmatched bases: 9. The germline V gene encodes CDR1 MNHEY and CDR2 SMNVEV (reference sequence). The CDR3 protein is CASTSRDRREAFF. CDR3 in DNA: TGTGCCAGCACCTCCCGGGACAGACGTGAAGCTTTCTTT.

This rearrangement joins TRBV12-5 to TRBJ2-5; 7 nucleotides align to TRBD1. Germline values: CDR1 LGHNT, CDR2 FRNRAP. The CDR3 has 12 amino acids. The junction had 8 bases not matched to a gene; V was cut back by 6 bases and J by 10 bases. CDR3 in DNA: TGTGCTAGTGGCCAAGACAGGGAAGACCAGTACTTC. Its translation is CASGQDREDQYF.

The chain uses TRBV30 and TRBJ1-5; 8 nucleotides agree with TRBD1. From germline, CDR1 is GTSNPN and CDR2 SVGIG (reference sequence). J was trimmed by 3 bases and V by 3 bases; bases with no gene match: 4. The CDR3 contains 14 residues. The CDR3 loop is CAWSRQGNNQPQHF. Here the CDR3 DNA reads TGTGCCTGGAGCCGACAGGGGAACAATCAGCCCCAGCATTTT. The entire variable domain, with the rest obtained from reference TRBV30 and TRBJ1-5, is as follows: SQTIHQWPATLVQPVGSPLSLECTVEGTSNPNLYWYRQAAGRGLQLLFYSVGIGQISSEVPQNLSASRPQDRQFILSSKKLLLSDSGFYLCAWSRQGNNQPQHFGDGTRLSIL.

For this clone: The identical CDR3 is also encoded by other nucleotide sequences in the sample. The chain is built from TRBV5-6 and TRBJ1-5; D call uncertain. Trimming removed 2 bases at V and 4 bases at J, with 4 bases between. The CDR3 has 12 residues. CDR1 and CDR2 (germline): SGHDT, YYEEEE. CDR3 region: CASSFRNQPQHF. The CDR3 DNA sequence: TGTGCCAGCAGCTTCAGGAATCAGCCCCAGCATTTT.

The chain joins TRBV5-4 to TRBJ2-7, with 9 bases lining up with TRBD2. Germline V gives CDR1 SGHNT, CDR2 YYREEE (reference sequence). The length of the CDR3 is 15 residues. The junction had 9 bases not matched to a gene; V was cut back by 2 bases and J by 6 bases. Here the CDR3 reads CASSLGGRAFGEQYF. CDR3 in DNA: TGTGCCAGCAGCTTAGGCGGGAGGGCCTTCGGCGAGCAGTACTTC.

CDR3 sequence reads: CASSPGKGQGTYEQYF. In nucleotides, the CDR3 is TGTGCCAGCAGCCCTGGGAAGGGACAGGGAACCTACGAGCAGTACTTC. The chain couples TRBV5-4 to TRBJ2-7, with TRBD1 matching over 9 bases. CDR3 length equals 16 residues. The V and J ends lost 4 bases and 2 bases, in that order; junction bases with no gene match: 10. The germline V gene encodes CDR1 SGHNT and CDR2 YYREEE (reference sequence).

This clone was observed a few times. The chain recombines TRBV7-9 with TRBJ2-1; 9 positions match TRBD2. V lost 4 bases to trimming and J lost 9 bases; unmatched junction nucleotides: 4. Germline V gives CDR1 SEHNR, CDR2 FQNEAQ (reference sequence). The CDR3 consists of 13 residues. CDR3 coding DNA: TGTGCCAGCAGCTCGGGACTAGCTATTGAGCAGTTCTTC. The encoded protein is CASSSGLAIEQFF.

The chain employs TRBV2 and TRBJ1-2, with D possibly being TRBD1 (6 bases). Trimming took 2 bases from V and 5 from J, leaving 15 bases between them. This CDR3 has 15 residues. CDR1 is SNHLY and CDR2 is FYNNEI in the germline V gene. The CDR3 sequence is CASSESRGAVYGYTF. The CDR3, as DNA: TGTGCCAGCAGTGAATCCCGGGGGGCAGTGTATGGCTACACCTTC.

This clone was recorded only once. The chain employs TRBV7-9 and TRBJ2-1; 9 bases map to TRBD2. Germline V gene lookup returns CDR1 SEHNR and CDR2 FQNEAQ (reference sequence). The CDR3 contains 17 residues. V trimming: 3 bases; J trimming: 1 base; junction bases outside the gene matches: 7. Written as DNA, the CDR3 is TGTGCCAGCAGCTTTGGGTTCAGCGGGAGGTCCTACAATGAGCAGTTCTTC. Translated, it gives CASSFGFSGRSYNEQFF.

This clone was counted a single time. The chain uses TRBV5-1 and TRBJ2-2; 7 bases are a match to TRBD2. CDR1 and CDR2 from the germline V gene are SGHRS and YFSETQ. J was trimmed by 4 bases and V by 1 base; bases with no gene match: 1. CDR3 size: 14 residues. CDR3 in amino acids: CASSLIAGTGELFF. The CDR3, as DNA: TGCGCCAGCAGCTTGATAGCGGGCACCGGGGAGCTGTTTTTT.